This T cell receptor beta chain was profiled in a study of control samples from healthy donors and cancer patients. Some clones are missing from TCRdb's copy, which holds only in-frame ones; the method was immunoSEQ multiplex PCR. The profile shows 76,000 or so clones, under 90% of them singletons. The CDR3 sequence is 14 residues long. The germline gives CDR1 SGHAT, CDR2 FQNNGV. The ends lost 4 bases at V and 2 bases at J; junction bases unmatched: 3. The source material was PBMCs. This TCR was recovered from a woman aged 45-65 years with colorectal cancer. The gene calls are TRBV11-2 and TRBJ2-5, with 8 nucleotides matching TRBD1. CDR3 coding DNA: TGTGCCAGCAGCTCCCGACAGGGGCAAGAGACCCAGTACTTC. Translation gives CASSSRQGQETQYF.